This is a list of T cell receptor beta chains from one sample in a study of cytomegalovirus exposure and HLA in healthy donors. Method: immunoSEQ multiplex PCR; TCRdb's copy keeps in-frame clones and lacks some. The data contain around 160,000 clones, roughly 85% of them singletons. Sample: PBMCs. These receptor sequences come from a man aged 18-30 years in good health and CMV-seropositive. Each CDR3 is given with its conserved first and last residue. Each record gives: clone size, V gene, J gene, D gene, CDR3 protein, CDR3 DNA. D genes are given only for firm matches. Clone size is stated in some rows and not others, as once, few, many or a class when expanded.

-	TRBV14	TRBJ1-4	-	CASSRPYGGSNEKLFF	TGTGCCAGCAGCCGGCCATATGGGGGGTCTAATGAAAAACTGTTTTTT
-	TRBV12-5	TRBJ1-3	-	CASGLVLLVGTAAGGNTIYF	TGTGCTAGTGGTTTGGTGCTTCTGGTTGGTACAGCTGCAGGAGGAAACACCATATATTTT
few	TRBV5-8	TRBJ1-4	-	CASSLLQGSEKLFF	TGTGCCAGCAGCTTGTTGCAGGGAAGTGAAAAACTGTTTTTT
once	TRBV4-3	TRBJ2-7	TRBD1	CASSHRGHGEQYF	TGCGCCAGCAGCCACAGGGGGCACGGCGAGCAGTACTTC
-	TRBV30	TRBJ1-5	-	CAWSGRQGNQPQHF	TGTGCCTGGAGTGGTCGGCAGGGCAATCAGCCCCAGCATTTT
-	TRBV14	TRBJ1-2	-	CASSQDWGSFNYGYTF	TGTGCCAGCAGCCAAGATTGGGGCAGTTTTAACTATGGCTACACCTTC
-	TRBV5-6	TRBJ2-7	-	CASTRRGHNYEQYF	TGTGCCAGCACACGGAGGGGGCATAACTACGAGCAGTACTTC
-	TRBV6-1	TRBJ2-5	-	CASSGPALETQYF	TGTGCCAGCAGTGGGCCCGCATTGGAGACCCAGTACTTC
-	TRBV19	TRBJ2-1	-	CASSSGPPPEQFF	TGTGCCAGTAGTAGCGGCCCCCCCCCAGAGCAGTTCTTC
-	TRBV18	TRBJ1-2	-	CASSPEQGSGYTF	TGTGCCAGCTCACCCGAACAGGGTTCGGGCTACACCTTC
-	TRBV30	TRBJ2-7	-	CAWSGAPYYEQYF	TGTGCCTGGAGTGGAGCCCCCTACTACGAGCAGTACTTC
-	TRBV5-1	TRBJ1-5	-	CASSLGEGDQPQHF	TGCGCCAGCAGCTTGGGGGAGGGGGATCAGCCCCAGCATTTT
-	TRBV2	TRBJ2-7	-	CASKPVYEQYF	TGTGCCAGCAAGCCTGTCTACGAGCAGTACTTC
once	TRBV23-1	TRBJ1-6	-	CASRPPGGRNSPLHF	TGCGCCAGCCGACCTCCTGGGGGGAGAAATTCACCCCTCCACTTT
-	TRBV15	TRBJ2-7	TRBD1	CATSVKWTGSEQYF	TGTGCCACCAGCGTTAAGTGGACAGGGTCCGAGCAGTACTTC
-	TRBV5-1	TRBJ2-5	TRBD1	CASSLGPGQGEETQYF	TGCGCCAGCAGCTTGGGACCGGGACAGGGGGAGGAGACCCAGTACTTC
-	TRBV7-2	TRBJ2-2	TRBD1	CASSAPGQENTGELFF	TGTGCCAGCAGCGCTCCGGGACAGGAGAACACCGGGGAGCTGTTTTTT
-	TRBV5-6	TRBJ2-7	TRBD1	CASSRQGQTYEQYF	TGTGCCAGCAGCCGACAGGGACAAACGTACGAGCAGTACTTC
few	TRBV6-1	TRBJ2-7	TRBD1	CASSEWTGVEGEQYF	TGTGCCAGCAGTGAGTGGACAGGGGTCGAGGGCGAGCAGTACTTC
-	TRBV12-5	TRBJ2-7	-	CASGLNGYEQYF	TGTGCTAGTGGTTTGAACGGCTACGAGCAGTACTTC
-	TRBV7-6	TRBJ2-5	-	CASSLLWETQYF	TGTGCCAGCAGCTTACTATGGGAGACCCAGTACTTC
-	TRBV19	TRBJ2-7	TRBD2	CASSKRGPPYEQYF	TGCGCCAGTAGTAAGCGGGGGCCCCCCTACGAGCAGTACTTC
-	TRBV7-6	TRBJ2-7	TRBD1	CASSGTVFDYEQYF	TGTGCCAGCAGCGGGACAGTATTTGACTACGAGCAGTACTTC
-	TRBV15	TRBJ1-2	-	CATSTSGYGYTF	TGTGCCACCAGCACGAGCGGCTATGGCTACACCTTC
-	TRBV18	TRBJ1-2	-	CASSPSQTHNGYTF	TGTGCCAGCTCACCCTCCCAGACACACAATGGCTACACCTTC
-	TRBV7-7	TRBJ1-4	-	CASSSGSPNEKLFF	TGTGCCAGCAGCTCGGGGAGCCCGAACGAAAAACTGTTTTTT
-	TRBV9	TRBJ2-3	TRBD1	CASSVVGQGSDTQYF	TGTGCCAGCAGCGTAGTGGGACAGGGATCGGATACGCAGTATTTT
-	TRBV30	TRBJ2-3	-	CAWRHVDSLWADTQYF	TGTGCCTGGAGACACGTGGACTCTTTGTGGGCAGATACGCAGTATTTT
-	TRBV5-6	TRBJ1-2	TRBD1	CASSLGTGVYGYTF	TGTGCCAGCAGCTTAGGGACAGGGGTTTATGGCTACACCTTC
-	TRBV2	TRBJ2-7	-	CASSDGRVSYEQYF	TGTGCCAGCAGTGACGGCAGGGTCTCCTACGAGCAGTACTTC
-	TRBV7-9	TRBJ1-1	-	CASTLRSGPEAFF	TGTGCCAGCACCCTCAGGTCAGGGCCTGAAGCTTTCTTT
-	TRBV5-1	TRBJ1-4	-	CASSRGSTNEKLFF	TGCGCCAGCAGTCGAGGTTCAACTAATGAAAAACTGTTTTTT
-	TRBV28	TRBJ2-3	TRBD2	CASSSHRGTSGGVYKGTDTQYF	TGTGCCAGCAGTTCACACCGAGGGACTAGCGGGGGGGTATACAAAGGCACAGATACGCAGTATTTT
-	TRBV4-3	TRBJ2-4	TRBD2	CASSQAGGKNIQYF	TGCGCCAGCAGCCAAGCGGGGGGAAAAAACATTCAGTACTTC
-	TRBV11-2	TRBJ1-2	TRBD1	CASSSRTGNYGYTF	TGTGCCAGCAGCTCCCGGACAGGGAACTATGGCTACACCTTC